The clone carrying this T cell receptor beta chain was seen a few times. This entry belongs to a study of CD8 T cells in ankylosing spondylitis. MiXCR, run by TCRdb on the 5' RACE reads, gives a single entry per CDR3 protein. The sample holds some 270,000 distinct CDR3 sequences, approximately 30% seen once. The germline V gene encodes CDR1 SGHKS and CDR2 YYEKEE (reference sequence). Deletions cut 4 bases from V and 4 bases from J, with 12 bases between. This CDR3 is built from 14 residues. The chain recombines TRBV5-5 with TRBJ1-5; D may be TRBD1 (5 bases). What was sequenced was blood, either unsorted or a sorted T cell fraction (not recorded which). The sequence came from a male donor with ankylosing spondylitis or in good health (not recorded which). The CDR3 bases are TGTGCCAGCAGCCCGGGGCCAGGGAATCAGCCCCAGCATTTT. It is translated as CASSPGPGNQPQHF. Based on the CDR3 plus reference TRBV5-5 and TRBJ1-5, the full variable domain is DAGVTQSPTHLIKTRGQQVTLRCSPISGHKSVSWYQQVLGQGPQFIFQYYEKEERGRGNFPDRFSARQFPNYSSELNVNALLLGDSALYLCASSPGPGNQPQHFGDGTRLSIL.